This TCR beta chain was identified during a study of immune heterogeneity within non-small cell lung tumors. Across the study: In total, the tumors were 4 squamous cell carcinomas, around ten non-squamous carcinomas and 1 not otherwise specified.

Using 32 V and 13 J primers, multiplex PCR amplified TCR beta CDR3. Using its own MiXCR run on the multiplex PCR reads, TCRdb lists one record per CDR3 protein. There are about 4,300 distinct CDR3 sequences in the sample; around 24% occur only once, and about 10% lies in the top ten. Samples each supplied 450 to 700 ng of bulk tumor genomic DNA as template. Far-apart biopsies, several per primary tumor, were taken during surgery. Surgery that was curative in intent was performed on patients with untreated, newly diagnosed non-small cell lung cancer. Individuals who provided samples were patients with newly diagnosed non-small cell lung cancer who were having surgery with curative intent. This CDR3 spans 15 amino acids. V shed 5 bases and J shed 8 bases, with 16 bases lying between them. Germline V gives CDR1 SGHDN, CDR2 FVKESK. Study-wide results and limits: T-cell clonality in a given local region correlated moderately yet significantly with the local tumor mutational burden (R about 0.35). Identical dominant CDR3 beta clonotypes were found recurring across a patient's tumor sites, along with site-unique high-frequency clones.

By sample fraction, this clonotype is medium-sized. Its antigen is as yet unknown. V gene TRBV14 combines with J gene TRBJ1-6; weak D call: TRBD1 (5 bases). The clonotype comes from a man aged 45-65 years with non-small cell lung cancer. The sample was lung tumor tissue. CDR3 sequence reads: CASSALSGLDSPLHF. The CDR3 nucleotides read TGTGCCAGCAGCGCTCTATCAGGGCTTGATTCACCCCTCCACTTT.